This TCR beta chain was identified during a study of blood T cells in healthy people across ages. Germline V gene lookup returns CDR1 LGHNA and CDR2 YSLEER. V lost 0 bases and J lost 7, with 21 bases in between. The CDR3 runs to 18 residues. Then a second PCR, running roughly 7 to 11 cycles, was carried out with a sample-barcoded 5' primer and a J-beta primer mix. TCRdb redid the calling of the 5' RACE reads with MiXCR, one entry per CDR3 protein. The table has about 640,000 distinct CDR3 sequences, roughly 50% seen once. Sequenced material: blood. The receptor's source is a man between 60 and 75 years old in good health. V and J are TRBV4-3 and TRBJ2-2; D tentatively reads TRBD1 or TRBD2 (7 bases each). CDR3 DNA: TGCGCCAGCAGCCAAGATCCTCAAGGGAGGGGGCTTAACGGGGAGCTGTTTTTT. Protein product: CASSQDPQGRGLNGELFF.